The 14 T cell receptor beta chains in this list originate from one sample, sequenced in a study of T cell clones after liver transplantation. Measured with immunoSEQ multiplex PCR; TCRdb has only the in-frame clones, and not every one. The sample yields over 100,000 clones, roughly four fifths seen once. Sample: CD4+ T cells from blood, taken before liver transplant. The source of these receptors is a human donor who received a liver transplant.

The chain has TRBV19 and TRBJ2-7; D tentatively fits TRBD1 or TRBD2 (6 bases each). Germline V gene data show CDR1 as LNHDA and CDR2 as SQIVND (reference sequence). V shed 9 bases and J shed 0 bases, with 21 bases lying between them. The CDR3 has 16 residues. This CDR3 is CASSRRGAHSSYEQYF. CDR3 DNA: TGTGCCAGCTCCCGGAGGGGGGCTCATAGCTCCTACGAGCAGTACTTC.

V gene TRBV28 combines with J gene TRBJ1-5; TRBD1 matches at 8 bases. This CDR3 is 14 amino acids long. Germline V CDR1 and CDR2: MDHEN, SYDVKM. Trimming removed 7 bases from V and 7 bases from J; junction bases left unmatched: 9. The CDR3 loop is CASIGQGAKQPQHF. The CDR3 DNA reads TGTGCCAGCATAGGGCAGGGGGCGAAACAGCCCCAGCATTTT.

This sequence joins TRBV5-1 and TRBJ2-5, with D unclear. From germline, CDR1 is SGHRS and CDR2 YFSETQ. V was pared by 0 bases and J by 1 base, with 4 bases between. The CDR3 has 13 amino acids. The CDR3 region has the DNA TGCGCCAGCAGCTTGGATCTCCAAGAGACCCAGTACTTC. Amino acids: CASSLDLQETQYF.

The CDR3 bases are TGCAGCGTAAAAAAGACAGGGTTGGTGAGCTATGGCTACACCTTC. Its protein is CSVKKTGLVSYGYTF. The J gene is TRBJ1-2, the V gene TRBV29-1; 7 positions agree with TRBD1. CDR3 length: 15 residues. The V and J ends lost 6 bases and 4 bases, in that order; junction bases with no gene match: 14. CDR1 and CDR2 (germline): SQVTM, ANQGSEA.

This chain joins TRBV7-8 and TRBJ1-2; 9 bases are shared with TRBD1. Germline trimming cut 6 bases from V and 8 bases from J; bases unmatched to any gene: 10. Germline lookup yields CDR1 SGHVS and CDR2 FQNEAQ. The CDR3 spans 14 residues. The CDR3 nucleotides read TGTGCCAGCAGTCACGGACAGGGGTTTGGCGGCTACACCTTC. As protein: CASSHGQGFGGYTF.

The CDR3 loop reads CASSYSTGTYGYTF. The CDR3 DNA reads as TGTGCCAGCAGTTACTCTACAGGGACGTATGGCTACACCTTC. The genes are TRBV6-5 and TRBJ1-2, with D possibly matching TRBD1 (6 bases). The CDR3 length is 14 residues. The germline CDR1 and CDR2 sequences are MNHEY and SVGAGI. Trimming took 0 bases from V and 5 from J, leaving 10 bases between them.

V gene TRBV28 combines with J gene TRBJ2-7, with D maybe TRBD2 (5 bases). The V end was cut by 5 bases, the J end by 2 bases, with 16 bases between. This CDR3 has 15 amino acids. Germline V lookup: CDR1 MDHEN, CDR2 SYDVKM. The CDR3 protein is CASSPPGAVPYEQYF. CDR3 bases: TGTGCCAGCAGTCCTCCTGGAGCGGTTCCCTACGAGCAGTACTTC.

V and J are TRBV7-3 and TRBJ2-2, with 13 bases matching TRBD2. The CDR3 covers 15 residues. Germline CDR1 and CDR2: SGHTA and FQGTGA. V was pared by 3 bases and J by 6 bases, with 1 base of the junction left unmatched. Here the CDR3 reads CASSFGLAGAGELFF. CDR3 DNA sequence: TGTGCCAGCAGCTTTGGACTAGCGGGGGCCGGGGAGCTGTTTTTT.

This clone was observed a few times. The rearrangement uses TRBV2 and TRBJ1-5, with 8 bases identical to TRBD1. Germline lookup yields CDR1 SNHLY and CDR2 FYNNEI. There are 15 residues in the CDR3. V was clipped by 5 bases and J by 2 bases; unmatched bases: 5. The CDR3 sequence: CASSLPGGGNQPQHF. The CDR3 region has the DNA TGTGCCAGCAGTCTTCCAGGGGGCGGCAATCAGCCCCAGCATTTT.

The rearrangement links TRBV5-1 to TRBJ2-7; no clear D gene. This CDR3 is 13 amino acids long. V gave up 2 bases and J gave up 2 bases, with 8 bases separating them. Germline values: CDR1 SGHRS, CDR2 YFSETQ. The DNA for the CDR3 is TGCGCCAGCAGCTTTGGCTTAACCTACGAGCAGTACTTC. The encoded protein is CASSFGLTYEQYF. Full variable domain (outside the CDR3, taken from reference TRBV5-1 and TRBJ2-7): KAGVTQTPRYLIKTRGQQVTLSCSPISGHRSVSWYQQTPGQGLQFLFEYFSETQRNKGNFPGRFSGRQFSNSRSEMNVSTLELGDSALYLCASSFGLTYEQYFGPGTRLTVT.

This clone was recorded only once. This rearrangement joins TRBV5-1 to TRBJ1-1, with TRBD1 as a possible D gene (5 bases). The CDR3 spans 13 residues. V lost 4 bases to trimming and J lost 1 base, with 8 bases between them. The germline V gene has CDR1 SGHRS and CDR2 YFSETQ. CDR3 sequence reads: CASSKGPNTEAFF. As DNA, the CDR3 is TGCGCCAGCAGCAAGGGGCCGAACACTGAAGCTTTCTTT.

A few counts support this clone. This chain joins TRBV12-2 and TRBJ2-2; the table's D call, TRBD2, was not checked against the DNA. TRBV12-2 is tagged as a pseudogene. The CDR3 contains 17 residues. The CDR3, as DNA: TGTGCAAGTCGCTTAGCGCGGGGAGAACCGAACACCGGGGAGCTGTTTTTT. Its translation is CASRLARGEPNTGELFF.

The genes are TRBV27 and TRBJ1-2, with D perhaps matching TRBD1 (5 bases). The germline CDR1 and CDR2 sequences are MNHEY and SMNVEV (reference sequence). The CDR3 totals 14 residues. With 6 bases removed from V and 5 bases from J, the gap between germline ends came to 16 bases. The CDR3 sequence: CASSFTGTTYGYTF. The CDR3 DNA reads TGTGCCAGCAGCTTTACCGGGACGACTTATGGCTACACCTTC.

This chain joins TRBV6-5 and TRBJ1-2, with 8 bases matching TRBD1. With V trimmed by 6 bases and J by 4 bases, 7 bases remained unmatched. The CDR3 consists of 14 residues. Germline CDR1 reads MNHEY; CDR2 reads SVGAGI. The CDR3 spells CASRQVQGVYGYTF. DNA of the CDR3: TGTGCCAGCAGGCAGGTACAGGGGGTCTATGGCTACACCTTC.